One T cell receptor (beta chain) is described in this entry. The germline CDR1 and CDR2 sequences are SGHNT and YYREEE (reference sequence). The CDR3 covers 12 residues. With 7 bases removed from V and 5 bases from J, the gap between germline ends came to 10 bases. These data originate in a study of blood T cell repertoires in COVID-19. Study as a whole: Samples came from the United States, Italy and Spain, spanning acute and convalescent COVID-19. PBMCs, B-cell-depleted T cells, or T cells were the source of the cDNA or gDNA that made up the material.

Original methodology: For nucleated cells, counts were estimated from reference gene primer amplification. TCRdb's copy holds only in-frame clones and misses some; the assay was immunoSEQ multiplex PCR. From that table come the V and J calls and clone size; the DNA was used to work out D and trimming. The table has 110,000 to 150,000 clones, under 80% seen once. This sequence was found in a man between 60 and 70 years old with acute or convalescent COVID-19. Sequenced material: peripheral blood. V gene TRBV5-4 combines with J gene TRBJ2-1; possible D gene TRBD1, 6 bases. CDR3 sequence reads: CASWQGNNEQFF. The CDR3 nucleotides are TGTGCCAGCTGGCAGGGGAACAATGAGCAGTTCTTC.